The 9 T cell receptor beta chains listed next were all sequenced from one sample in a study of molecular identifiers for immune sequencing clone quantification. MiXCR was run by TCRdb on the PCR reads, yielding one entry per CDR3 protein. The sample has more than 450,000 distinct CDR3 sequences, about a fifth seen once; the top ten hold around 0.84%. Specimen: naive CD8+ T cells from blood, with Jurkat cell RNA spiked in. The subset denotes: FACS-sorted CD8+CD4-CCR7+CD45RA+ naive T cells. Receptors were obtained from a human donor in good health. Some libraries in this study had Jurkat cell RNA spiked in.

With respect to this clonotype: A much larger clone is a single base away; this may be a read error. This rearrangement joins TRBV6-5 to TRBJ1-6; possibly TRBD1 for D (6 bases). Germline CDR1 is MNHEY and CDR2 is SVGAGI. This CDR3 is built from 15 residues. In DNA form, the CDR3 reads TGTGCCAGCAGTTACCTGGACAGCAATAATTTACCCCTCCACTTT. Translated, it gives CASSYLDSNNLPLHF.

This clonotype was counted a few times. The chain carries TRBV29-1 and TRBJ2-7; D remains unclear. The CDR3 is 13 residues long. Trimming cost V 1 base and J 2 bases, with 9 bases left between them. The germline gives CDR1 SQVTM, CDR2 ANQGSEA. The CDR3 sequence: CSVEAAYTYEQYF. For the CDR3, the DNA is TGCAGCGTTGAAGCCGCCTACACCTACGAGCAGTACTTC.

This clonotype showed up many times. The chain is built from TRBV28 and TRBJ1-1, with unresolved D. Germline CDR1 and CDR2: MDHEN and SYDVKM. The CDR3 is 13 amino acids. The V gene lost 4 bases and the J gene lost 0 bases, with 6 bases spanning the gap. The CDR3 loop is CASSSFLNTEAFF. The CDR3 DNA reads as TGTGCCAGCAGTTCGTTCTTGAACACTGAAGCTTTCTTT.

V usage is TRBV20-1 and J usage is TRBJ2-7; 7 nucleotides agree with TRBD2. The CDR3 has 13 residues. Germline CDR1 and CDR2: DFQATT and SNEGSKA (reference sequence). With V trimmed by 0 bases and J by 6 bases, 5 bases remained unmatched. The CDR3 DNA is TGCAGTGCTAGAGATACCTGGGGGGGCGAGCAGTACTTC. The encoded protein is CSARDTWGGEQYF.

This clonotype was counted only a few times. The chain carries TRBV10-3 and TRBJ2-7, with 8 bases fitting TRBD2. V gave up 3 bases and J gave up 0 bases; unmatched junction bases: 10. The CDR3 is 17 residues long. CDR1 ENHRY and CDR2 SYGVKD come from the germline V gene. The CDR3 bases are TGTGCCATCAGTGACTCCACTAGCGGCGCCAGCTCCTACGAGCAGTACTTC. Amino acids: CAISDSTSGASSYEQYF.

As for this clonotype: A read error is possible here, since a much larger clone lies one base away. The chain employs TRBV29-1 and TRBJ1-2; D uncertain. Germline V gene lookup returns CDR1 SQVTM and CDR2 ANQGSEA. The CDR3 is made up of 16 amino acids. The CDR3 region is CGVAVLSGYKNYGYTF. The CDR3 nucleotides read TGCGGCGTTGCGGTCCTCTCGGGGTACAAAAACTATGGCTACACCTTC.

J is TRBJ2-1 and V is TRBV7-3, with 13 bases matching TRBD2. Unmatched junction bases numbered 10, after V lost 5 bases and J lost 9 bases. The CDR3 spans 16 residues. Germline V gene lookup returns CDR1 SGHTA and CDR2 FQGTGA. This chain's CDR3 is CASSPGLAGVNSEQFF. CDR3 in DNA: TGTGCCAGCAGCCCTGGACTAGCGGGAGTGAACAGTGAGCAGTTCTTC.

CDR3 coding DNA: TGCAGTGCTAGAGATCGGAGTTTCGGAAACACCATATATTTT. This codes for CSARDRSFGNTIYF. V gene TRBV20-1 combines with J gene TRBJ1-3; D is undetermined. From germline, CDR1 is DFQATT and CDR2 SNEGSKA (reference sequence). This CDR3 comprises 14 residues. The germline V and J ends were trimmed by 0 bases and 4 bases, with 10 bases remaining between them.

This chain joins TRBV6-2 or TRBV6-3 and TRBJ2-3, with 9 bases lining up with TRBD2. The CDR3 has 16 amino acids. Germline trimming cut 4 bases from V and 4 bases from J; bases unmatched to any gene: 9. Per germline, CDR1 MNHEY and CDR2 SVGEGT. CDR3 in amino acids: CASSCSTGLASDTQYF. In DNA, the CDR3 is TGTGCCAGCAGTTGCTCGACTGGACTAGCGTCAGATACGCAGTATTTT.